This T cell receptor beta chain is from a study of cytomegalovirus exposure and HLA in healthy donors. This PCR relied on a set of 60 Vbeta primers and 13 Jbeta primers. Generated by immunoSEQ multiplex PCR, the TCRdb table keeps only in-frame clones and is missing some. The repertoire holds over 150,000 clones, with around 80% as singletons. This CDR3 region has 14 residues. V lost 4 bases and J lost 4; bases outside the gene matches: 3. CDR1 SGDLS and CDR2 YYNGEE come from the germline V gene. This chain links TRBV9 with TRBJ2-2; 8 bases are a match to TRBD1. What was sequenced was PBMCs. This TCR was recovered from a woman aged 45 to 65 in good health and CMV-seropositive. Written as DNA, the CDR3 is TGTGCCAGCAGCCCGACAGGGGCCACCGGGGAGCTGTTTTTT. Protein: CASSPTGATGELFF.